The 22 T cell receptor beta chains below were found in one sample sequenced in a study of shared clonotypes between healthy human individuals. This table comes from immunoSEQ multiplex PCR, and its TCRdb copy is limited to in-frame clones, with some not included. The sample lists approximately 2.5 million clones, approximately 93% seen once, with around 0.4% in the top ten. The sequencing sample was made of naive CD4+ T cells from PBMCs. Described subset: CD45RA+ positively selected. Source of these receptors: a young man in good health. Some clones in this sample may be carry-over from other donors' samples.

The rearrangement links TRBV5-1 to TRBJ1-1; TRBD1 agrees at 8 bases. The CDR3 consists of 13 residues. With 3 bases clipped from V and 6 bases from J, the junction kept 4 bases outside the gene matches. Germline V gene sequence: CDR1 SGHRS, CDR2 YFSETQ. The CDR3 sequence: CASSSTGGAEAFF. The CDR3 coding sequence is TGCGCCAGCAGCTCTACAGGGGGGGCTGAAGCTTTCTTT.

This clone has a single count. The chain combines TRBV9 with TRBJ2-5, with D perhaps matching TRBD2 (6 bases). V was clipped by 0 bases and J by 1 base, with 16 bases between them. Looked up from germline, CDR1 is SGDLS and CDR2 is YYNGEE. CDR3 length: 17 amino acids. The CDR3 DNA reads TGTGCCAGCAGCGTAGGAAAGGCGGGACTCCTCCAAGAGACCCAGTACTTC. The encoded protein is CASSVGKAGLLQETQYF. Supplemented by reference TRBV9 and TRBJ2-5, the full variable domain reads DSGVTQTPKHLITATGQRVTLRCSPRSGDLSVYWYQQSLDQGLQFLIQYYNGEERAKGNILERFSAQQFPDLHSELNLSSLELGDSALYFCASSVGKAGLLQETQYFGPGTRLLVL.

The chain uses TRBV18 and TRBJ1-2, with a weak D call TRBD1 (5 bases). From germline, CDR1 is KGHSH and CDR2 LQKENI. Deletions cut 2 bases from V and 3 bases from J, with 10 bases between. CDR3 length: 14 amino acids. CDR3 region: CASSPVRGDYGYTF. DNA of the CDR3: TGTGCCAGCTCACCAGTCCGGGGGGACTATGGCTACACCTTC.

The chain combines TRBV2 with TRBJ1-5, with D maybe TRBD1 (5 bases). The germline V and J ends were trimmed by 2 bases and 3 bases, with 14 bases remaining between them. The V gene's germline CDR1 is SNHLY and CDR2 FYNNEI. The CDR3 length is 16 residues. For the CDR3, the DNA is TGTGCCAGCAGTGAAAGGGGTACAGACGACAATCAGCCCCAGCATTTT. As protein: CASSERGTDDNQPQHF.

Here the CDR3 DNA reads TGTGCCAGCAGCTTGGGACTAGCGGGGGGGCGAGTTGAGCAGTTCTTC. Translating it yields CASSLGLAGGRVEQFF. The chain carries TRBV5-6 and TRBJ2-1; 14 bases line up with TRBD2. Germline loops: CDR1 SGHDT, CDR2 YYEEEE. The J segment lost 9 bases and the V segment lost 0 bases, leaving 5 bases of the junction unmatched. The CDR3 is 16 amino acids.

The CDR3: CASSSPGRDPGEQFF. CDR3 sequence (DNA): TGTGCCAGCAGTTCCCCCGGGCGGGACCCGGGGGAGCAGTTCTTC. This chain links TRBV28 with TRBJ2-1, with D perhaps TRBD2 (6 bases). With 4 bases removed from V and 10 bases from J, the gap between germline ends came to 20 bases. The germline gives CDR1 MDHEN, CDR2 SYDVKM. This CDR3 spans 15 amino acids. Combining the CDR3 with reference TRBV28 and TRBJ2-1 gives the whole variable domain DVKVTQSSRYLVKRTGEKVFLECVQDMDHENMFWYRQDPGLGLRLIYFSYDVKMKEKGDIPEGYSVSREKKERFSLILESASTNQTSMYLCASSSPGRDPGEQFFGPGTRLTVL.

The CDR3 loop reads CAWSFMGYTQYF. The CDR3 DNA follows: TGTGCCTGGAGTTTTATGGGTTATACGCAGTATTTT. The chain is built from TRBV30 and TRBJ2-3; D remains ambiguous. The germline gives CDR1 GTSNPN, CDR2 SVGIG (reference sequence). The length of the CDR3 is 12 residues. The V end was cut by 2 bases, the J end by 7 bases, with 10 bases between.

This clone showed up just a few times. This sequence joins TRBV4-2 and TRBJ1-5; 7 bases match TRBD1. Germline V gene lookup returns CDR1 LGHNA and CDR2 YNFKEQ. V gave up 1 base and J gave up 9 bases; unmatched junction bases: 6. The CDR3 spans 14 residues. The CDR3 is CASSQATGILPQHF. CDR3 coding DNA: TGTGCCAGCAGCCAAGCGACAGGGATTCTGCCCCAGCATTTT.

The gene calls are TRBV11-2 and TRBJ2-2, with 7 bases lining up with TRBD1. V shed 5 bases, J shed 4 bases, and the junction held 10 bases outside the gene matches. This CDR3 has 16 residues. Germline-derived CDR1 and CDR2 are SGHAT and FQNNGV. In DNA, the CDR3 is TGTGCCAGCAGCGCCCGGAAGGGGGCTGGCACCGGGGAGCTGTTTTTT. Its protein product is CASSARKGAGTGELFF.

The chain links TRBV5-1 to TRBJ1-2, with D perhaps TRBD1 (5 bases). Between the trimmed V and J ends, which lost 2 bases and 4 bases, there was a span of 12 bases. The germline CDR1 and CDR2 sequences are SGHRS and YFSETQ. CDR3 length: 14 residues. CDR3 in amino acids: CASSFATESYGYTF. In DNA form, the CDR3 reads TGCGCCAGCAGCTTTGCGACAGAAAGCTATGGCTACACCTTC. Together with reference TRBV5-1 and TRBJ1-2, the CDR3 gives the full variable domain: KAGVTQTPRYLIKTRGQQVTLSCSPISGHRSVSWYQQTPGQGLQFLFEYFSETQRNKGNFPGRFSGRQFSNSRSEMNVSTLELGDSALYLCASSFATESYGYTFGSGTRLTVV.

This clone has just one count. The V call is TRBV15, the J call TRBJ2-1; tentatively, D is TRBD2 (6 bases). Germline assignment: CDR1 LNHNV and CDR2 YYDKDF (reference sequence). This CDR3 is 14 amino acids long. Trimming left V 7 bases short and J 0 bases short, with 10 bases between. The CDR3 loop is CATMERASYNEQFF. The CDR3 DNA follows: TGTGCCACCATGGAGCGGGCCTCCTACAATGAGCAGTTCTTC.

CDR3 sequence reads: CASSLATTNTGELFF. The CDR3 bases are TGTGCCAGCAGCTTAGCCACGACGAACACCGGGGAGCTGTTTTTT. This chain connects TRBV7-2 to TRBJ2-2; D gene uncertain. CDR3 length: 15 residues. Trimming removed 0 bases at V and 0 bases at J, with 5 bases between. Germline lookup yields CDR1 SGHTA and CDR2 FQGNSA.

The V and J genes are TRBV27 and TRBJ2-3, with D possibly TRBD2 on 5 matching bases. This CDR3 is 17 amino acids long. V was cut by 6 bases and J by 4 bases, with 23 bases left in between. The germline V gene encodes CDR1 MNHEY and CDR2 SMNVEV (reference sequence). The CDR3: CASSPNVRVGVADTQYF. The CDR3, as DNA: TGTGCCAGCAGCCCGAACGTTAGGGTCGGGGTTGCAGATACGCAGTATTTT.

V is TRBV7-2 and J is TRBJ2-1, with D unresolved. The germline V and J ends were trimmed by 5 bases and 6 bases, with 5 bases remaining between them. Germline V gives CDR1 SGHTA, CDR2 FQGNSA. The CDR3 spans 11 residues. CDR3 loop: CASSQANEQFF. CDR3 nucleotides: TGTGCCAGCAGCCAGGCCAATGAGCAGTTCTTC.

This chain links TRBV28 with TRBJ1-1; maybe TRBD1 (5 bases). V was shortened by 3 bases and J by 6 bases, with 14 bases between the two germline ends. This CDR3 comprises 14 residues. Germline CDR1 is MDHEN and CDR2 is SYDVKM. The CDR3 loop is CASSFQGGFAEAFF. CDR3 nucleotide sequence: TGTGCCAGCAGTTTTCAGGGAGGGTTCGCTGAAGCTTTCTTT.

The J gene is TRBJ2-1, the V gene TRBV5-1; possibly TRBD1 for D (7 bases). This CDR3 region has 16 residues. V was trimmed by 3 bases and J by 4 bases, leaving 17 bases between them. From germline, CDR1 is SGHRS and CDR2 YFSETQ. Here the CDR3 reads CASSSGAGQIYNEQFF. DNA of the CDR3: TGCGCCAGCAGCTCGGGGGCGGGACAGATATACAATGAGCAGTTCTTC.

The CDR3 is CASSEGGIFNYGYTF. CDR3 in DNA: TGTGCCAGCAGTGAGGGGGGGATCTTTAACTATGGCTACACCTTC. J is TRBJ1-2 and V is TRBV25-1; D may be TRBD1 (5 bases). The CDR3 has 15 amino acids. V was clipped by 3 bases and J by 1 base, with 12 bases between them. Per germline, CDR1 MGHDK and CDR2 SYGVNS.

As regards this clone: Additional DNA sequences in this sample encode the identical CDR3. DNA of the CDR3: TGTGCCAGCAGTGCGGACAGGGGTACTGAAGCTTTCTTT. Translating gives CASSADRGTEAFF. The J gene is TRBJ1-1, the V gene TRBV6-4; 9 bases map to TRBD1. Germline-derived CDR1 and CDR2 are MRHNA and SNTAGT. Losses at the gene ends were 4 bases for V and 5 bases for J; bases not matched to a gene: 2. The CDR3 runs 13 residues.

The J gene is TRBJ1-3, the V gene TRBV29-1; unclear D gene. Trimming took 5 bases from V and 8 from J, leaving 16 bases between them. The V gene's germline CDR1 is SQVTM and CDR2 ANQGSEA. The length of the CDR3 is 13 residues. In nucleotides, the CDR3 is TGCAGCGTTCGGCCCCTGTTCGGGGACACCATATATTTT. Translation: CSVRPLFGDTIYF.

The chain has TRBV6-1 and TRBJ2-7, with D perhaps TRBD1 or TRBD2 (6 bases each). Germline V gene sequence: CDR1 MNHNS, CDR2 SASEGT. The CDR3 spans 13 residues. Trimming stripped 4 bases from V and 6 bases from J, with 13 bases between. CDR3 protein: CASSGEEGGEQYF. In DNA form, the CDR3 reads TGTGCCAGCAGTGGGGAGGAAGGGGGCGAGCAGTACTTC.

This clone was observed once. The chain uses TRBV7-2 and TRBJ1-1, with D hard to call. The V gene lost 6 bases and the J gene lost 0 bases, with 8 bases spanning the gap. This CDR3 has 13 amino acids. Germline assignment: CDR1 SGHTA and CDR2 FQGNSA. The DNA for the CDR3 is TGTGCCAGCAGTGAAGACATGAACACTGAAGCTTTCTTT. Its protein product is CASSEDMNTEAFF.

This clone was counted once. The chain has TRBV7-2 and TRBJ2-3; 9 positions match TRBD1. V was clipped by 1 base and J by 6 bases; unmatched bases: 5. Germline V gene lookup returns CDR1 SGHTA and CDR2 FQGNSA. This CDR3 contains 15 residues. In DNA form, the CDR3 reads TGTGCCAGCAGCTTAGGGGGACAGGGTCTTGATACGCAGTATTTT. It encodes CASSLGGQGLDTQYF.